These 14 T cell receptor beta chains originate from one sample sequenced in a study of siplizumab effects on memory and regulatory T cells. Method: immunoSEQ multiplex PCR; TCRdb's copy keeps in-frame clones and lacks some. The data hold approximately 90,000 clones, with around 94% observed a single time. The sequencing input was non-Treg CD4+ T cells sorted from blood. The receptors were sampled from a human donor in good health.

In DNA, the CDR3 is TGTGCCAGCAGTGGAAGAGGGACACTAGGACAGGGGAACTACGAGCAGTACTTC. This translates into CASSGRGTLGQGNYEQYF. The chain couples TRBV6-1 to TRBJ2-7; 9 nucleotides agree with TRBD1. V shed 4 bases, J shed 3 bases, and the junction held 16 bases outside the gene matches. Germline V lookup: CDR1 MNHNS, CDR2 SASEGT. The CDR3 has 18 amino acids.

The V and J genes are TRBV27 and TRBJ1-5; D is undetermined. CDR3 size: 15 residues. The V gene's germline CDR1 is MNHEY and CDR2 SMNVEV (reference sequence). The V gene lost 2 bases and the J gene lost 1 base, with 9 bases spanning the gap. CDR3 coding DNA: TGTGCCAGCAGTTTAGGCAGTCTAAGCAATCAGCCCCAGCATTTT. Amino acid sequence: CASSLGSLSNQPQHF.

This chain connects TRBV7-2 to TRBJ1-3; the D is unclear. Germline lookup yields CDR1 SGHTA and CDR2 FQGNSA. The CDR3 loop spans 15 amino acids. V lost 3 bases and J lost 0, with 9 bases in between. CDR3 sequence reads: CASSFGGNSGNTIYF. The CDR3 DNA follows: TGTGCCAGCAGCTTCGGCGGGAACTCTGGAAACACCATATATTTT.

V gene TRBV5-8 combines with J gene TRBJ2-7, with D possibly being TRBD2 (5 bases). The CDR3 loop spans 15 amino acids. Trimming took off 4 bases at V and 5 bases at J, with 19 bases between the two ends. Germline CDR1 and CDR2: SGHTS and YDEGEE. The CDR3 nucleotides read TGTGCCAGCAGCGGGCGTTTGAGCAGAGGGAACGAGCAGTACTTC. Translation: CASSGRLSRGNEQYF.

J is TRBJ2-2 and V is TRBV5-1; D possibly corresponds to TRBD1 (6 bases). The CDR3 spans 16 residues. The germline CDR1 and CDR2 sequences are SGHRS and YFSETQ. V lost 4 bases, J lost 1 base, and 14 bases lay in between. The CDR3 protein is CASSLLTTGNTGELFF. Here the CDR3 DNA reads TGCGCCAGCAGCCTACTAACGACAGGGAACACCGGGGAGCTGTTTTTT.

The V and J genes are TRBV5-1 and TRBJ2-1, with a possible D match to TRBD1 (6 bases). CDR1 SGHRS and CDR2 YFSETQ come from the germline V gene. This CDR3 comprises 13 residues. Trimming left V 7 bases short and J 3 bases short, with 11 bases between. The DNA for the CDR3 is TGCGCCAGCTCAGGGGCCGTCTACAATGAGCAGTTCTTC. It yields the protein CASSGAVYNEQFF.

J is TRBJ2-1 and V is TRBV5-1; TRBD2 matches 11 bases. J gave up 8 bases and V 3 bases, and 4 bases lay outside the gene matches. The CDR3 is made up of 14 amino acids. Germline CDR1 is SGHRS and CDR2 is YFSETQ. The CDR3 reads CASSSASGRYEQFF. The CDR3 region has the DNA TGCGCCAGCAGCTCCGCTAGCGGGAGGTATGAGCAGTTCTTC.

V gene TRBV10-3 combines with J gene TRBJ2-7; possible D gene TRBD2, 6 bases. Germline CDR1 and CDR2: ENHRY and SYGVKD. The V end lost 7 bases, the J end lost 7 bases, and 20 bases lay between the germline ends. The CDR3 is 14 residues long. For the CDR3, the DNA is TGTGCCATCAAGAGCCGGGACTCAACAGCTGAGCAGTACTTC. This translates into CAIKSRDSTAEQYF.

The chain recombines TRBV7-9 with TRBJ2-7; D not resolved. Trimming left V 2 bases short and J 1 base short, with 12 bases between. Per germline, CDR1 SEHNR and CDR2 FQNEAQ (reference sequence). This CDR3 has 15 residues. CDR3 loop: CASSLRELLSYEQYF. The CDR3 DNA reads TGTGCCAGCAGCTTAAGGGAACTTCTTTCCTACGAGCAGTACTTC.

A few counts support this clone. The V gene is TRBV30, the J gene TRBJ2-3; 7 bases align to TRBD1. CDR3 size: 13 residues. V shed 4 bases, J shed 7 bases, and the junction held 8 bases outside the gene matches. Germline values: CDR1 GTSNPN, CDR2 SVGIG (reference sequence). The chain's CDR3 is CAWNTRGQNTQYF. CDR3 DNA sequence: TGTGCCTGGAACACGAGGGGGCAAAATACGCAGTATTTT.

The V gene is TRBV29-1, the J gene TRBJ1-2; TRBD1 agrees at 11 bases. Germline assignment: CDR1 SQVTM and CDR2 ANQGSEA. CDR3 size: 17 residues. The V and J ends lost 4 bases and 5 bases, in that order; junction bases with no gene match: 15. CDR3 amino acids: CSVATIWDRGLGYGYTF. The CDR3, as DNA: TGCAGCGTTGCGACTATATGGGACAGGGGGTTAGGGTATGGCTACACCTTC.

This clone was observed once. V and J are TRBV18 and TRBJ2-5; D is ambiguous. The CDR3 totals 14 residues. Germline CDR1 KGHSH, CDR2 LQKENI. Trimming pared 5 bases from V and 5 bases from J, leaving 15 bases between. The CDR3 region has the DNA TGTGCCAGCTCAGGCCAGCAAGATACTGAGACCCAGTACTTC. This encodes CASSGQQDTETQYF.

The CDR3 bases are TGTGCCAGCAGCCCGTTTGCGGGAGTCAGGGGAGAGACCCAGTACTTC. It translates to CASSPFAGVRGETQYF. The chain combines TRBV5-8 with TRBJ2-5; a possible D gene is TRBD2 (7 bases). Germline V gene sequence: CDR1 SGHTS, CDR2 YDEGEE. CDR3 size: 16 residues. V was pared by 4 bases and J by 4 bases, with 20 bases between.

The CDR3 DNA reads TGTGCCAGCAGCTTAAAAGCAGGACGGACTGAAGCTTTCTTT. Its translation is CASSLKAGRTEAFF. The V and J genes are TRBV7-2 and TRBJ1-1; D call uncertain. Germline CDR1 SGHTA, CDR2 FQGNSA. The CDR3 length is 14 residues. V was shortened by 2 bases and J by 5 bases, with 12 bases between the two germline ends.